This T cell receptor (beta chain) was documented in a study of blood T cell repertoires in COVID-19. Study-level background: Acute-phase and convalescent COVID-19 samples originated in the United States, Italy and Spain.

The table came from immunoSEQ multiplex PCR; TCRdb's copy has only in-frame clones and leaves some out. Of around 250,000 clones listed, around 81% were seen once; the top ten hold roughly 1.9%. Trimming removed 4 bases from V and 3 bases from J, with 9 bases in between. The CDR3 loop spans 13 amino acids. CDR1 is LNHNV, CDR2 YYDKDF, per germline (reference sequence). The chain joins TRBV15 to TRBJ1-1; no definite D call. The sequenced material came from peripheral blood. The sequence was obtained from a young man who had recovered from COVID-19. CDR3 sequence (DNA): TGTGCCACCAGCACTCAGCGAGACACTGAAGCTTTCTTT. Translating it yields CATSTQRDTEAFF. Filled out from reference TRBV15 and TRBJ1-1, the complete variable domain reads DAMVIQNPRYQVTQFGKPVTLSCSQTLNHNVMYWYQQKSSQAPKLLFHYYDKDFNNEADTPDNFQSRRPNTSFCFLDIRSPGLGDTAMYLCATSTQRDTEAFFGQGTRLTVV.